The entry that follows covers one TCR beta chain sequence. This entry belongs to a study of blood T cell repertoires in COVID-19. Measured with immunoSEQ multiplex PCR; TCRdb has only the in-frame clones, and not every one. The repertoire holds around 160,000 clones, 70% to 90% seen once, with 1.2% in the top ten. Germline values: CDR1 ENHRY, CDR2 SYGVKD. The CDR3 runs 14 residues. V gave up 0 bases and J gave up 8 bases, with 13 bases separating them. Individuals aged about 18 to 95 years were recruited from fewer than 25 US areas. The sequence was obtained from a woman aged 25 to 39 with acute COVID-19. This sequence joins TRBV10-3 and TRBJ1-2; D not certain. Sequencing was performed on PBMCs or T cells enriched from blood (not recorded which). The CDR3 spells CAISESIGGNGYTF. The CDR3 DNA reads TGTGCCATCAGTGAGTCGATAGGAGGGAACGGCTACACCTTC.